The rows below give T cell receptor beta chains drawn from one sample of a study of T-cell reconstitution after alpha-beta-depleted transplantation in children. TCRdb called the PCR reads again in MiXCR, with one record for every CDR3 protein. Here the sample spans more than 250,000 distinct CDR3 sequences, more than 8% being singletons. Material: PBMCs from the stem cell graft donor, obtained from the stem cell graft. These TCRs come from a human donor who donated a stem cell graft to a child with SCID. Each CDR3 is given with its conserved first and last residue. The order of the fields is V gene, clone size, D gene, J gene, CDR3 DNA, CDR3 protein. The D gene is left open where the match is weak. A clone size is listed for some rows: how often the clone was seen (once, few, many), or a class if it is expanded.

TRBV20-1	few	-	TRBJ1-3	TGCAGTGCCCCCCTGGAGGGAAACACCATATATTTT	CSAPLEGNTIYF
TRBV7-8	few	-	TRBJ2-1	TGTGCCAGCAGCCCGATGGGCAATGAGCAGTTCTTC	CASSPMGNEQFF
TRBV5-1	few	-	TRBJ2-5	TGCGCCAGCAGCTTCCACAGGGAAAAAGAGACCCAGTACTTC	CASSFHREKETQYF
TRBV12-3/TRBV12-4	many	-	TRBJ1-2	TGTGCCAGCAGTCCGGGCCAGGGTCTCGCGGGCTACACCTTC	CASSPGQGLAGYTF
TRBV28	-	TRBD1	TRBJ1-1	TGTGCCAGCAGTAATCGATTACAGGGGGGCTTGAACACTGAAGCTTTCTTT	CASSNRLQGGLNTEAFF
TRBV9	-	TRBD1	TRBJ1-1	TGTGCCAGCAGCGGGACAGGGCCGAACACTGAAGCTTTCTTT	CASSGTGPNTEAFF
TRBV12-3/TRBV12-4	many	-	TRBJ1-2	TGTGCCAGCAGCCCTGGGAAGCGTTTTTATGGCTACACCTTC	CASSPGKRFYGYTF
TRBV5-1	many	-	TRBJ2-5	TGCGCCAGCAGCCCCGAAAGAGGAGAGACCCAGTACTTC	CASSPERGETQYF
TRBV20-1	few	-	TRBJ2-1	TGCAGTGCTAGTGGTCAGACTGAGCAGTTCTTC	CSASGQTEQFF
TRBV10-3	many	TRBD1	TRBJ1-2	TGTGCCATCAGTGAGTCGGACAGGGGCTATGGCTACACCTTC	CAISESDRGYGYTF
TRBV29-1	-	-	TRBJ1-1	TGCAGCGTCCCACTAGGGGGTTTAGCTTTCTTT	CSVPLGGLAFF
TRBV20-1	few	TRBD2	TRBJ2-3	TGCAGTGCTAGAGATCGGCAGCGGGGGGGTGCAGATACGCAGTATTTT	CSARDRQRGGADTQYF
TRBV28	-	TRBD1	TRBJ2-1	TGTGCCAGCACCTTGGGACAGGACAACAATGAGCAGTTCTTC	CASTLGQDNNEQFF
TRBV7-9	few	-	TRBJ2-7	TGTGCCAGCAGTCCGAACACAGGGATCGACGAGCAGTACTTC	CASSPNTGIDEQYF
TRBV7-9	many	-	TRBJ2-7	TGTGCCAGCAGCCGGAGGGTCTACGAGCAGTACTTC	CASSRRVYEQYF
TRBV20-1	-	TRBD2	TRBJ2-5	TGCAGTGCGGGACTAGCGGTCCAAGAGACCCAGTACTTC	CSAGLAVQETQYF
TRBV18	once	-	TRBJ2-3	TGTGCCAGCTCACGGGTGACTAGCACAGATACGCAGTATTTT	CASSRVTSTDTQYF